This T cell receptor (beta chain) is from a study of identical twins. In TCRdb, the 5' RACE reads were re-called with MiXCR into one record per CDR3 protein. The table shows fewer than 800,000 distinct CDR3 sequences, with 7.1% occurring only once. This CDR3 is 16 amino acids long. V was cut by 3 bases and J by 0 bases, with 12 bases left in between. Per germline, CDR1 SEHNR and CDR2 FQNEAQ (reference sequence). Another study also made use of these data, one on yellow fever vaccine responses in identical twins.

The TCR sequence derives from a woman aged 18-29 years in good health. Sequencing was carried out using PBMCs. The rearrangement joins TRBV7-9 to TRBJ1-3; D is possibly TRBD1 (5 bases). The CDR3 loop is CASSFSGTDSGNTIYF. CDR3 coding DNA: TGTGCCAGCAGCTTTAGCGGGACGGACTCTGGAAACACCATATATTTT.